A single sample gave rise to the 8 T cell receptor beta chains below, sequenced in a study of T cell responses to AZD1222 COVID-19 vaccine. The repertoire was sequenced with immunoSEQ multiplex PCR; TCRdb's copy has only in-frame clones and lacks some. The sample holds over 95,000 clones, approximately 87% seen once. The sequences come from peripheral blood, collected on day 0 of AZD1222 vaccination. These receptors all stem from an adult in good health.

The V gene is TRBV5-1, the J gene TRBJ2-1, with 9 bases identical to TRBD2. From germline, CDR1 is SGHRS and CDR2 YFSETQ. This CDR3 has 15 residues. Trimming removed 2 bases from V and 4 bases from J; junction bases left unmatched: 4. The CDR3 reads CASSLPSGTYNEQFF. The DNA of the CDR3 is TGCGCCAGCAGCTTACCTAGCGGGACTTACAATGAGCAGTTCTTC. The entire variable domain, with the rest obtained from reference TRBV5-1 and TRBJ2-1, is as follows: KAGVTQTPRYLIKTRGQQVTLSCSPISGHRSVSWYQQTPGQGLQFLFEYFSETQRNKGNFPGRFSGRQFSNSRSEMNVSTLELGDSALYLCASSLPSGTYNEQFFGPGTRLTVL.

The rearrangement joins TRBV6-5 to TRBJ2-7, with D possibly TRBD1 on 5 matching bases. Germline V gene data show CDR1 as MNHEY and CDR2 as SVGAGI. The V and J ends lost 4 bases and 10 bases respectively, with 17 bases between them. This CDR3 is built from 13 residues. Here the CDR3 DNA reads TGTGCCAGCAGTTTCGTTTCCCTGGGGCCTCAGTACTTC. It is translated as CASSFVSLGPQYF.

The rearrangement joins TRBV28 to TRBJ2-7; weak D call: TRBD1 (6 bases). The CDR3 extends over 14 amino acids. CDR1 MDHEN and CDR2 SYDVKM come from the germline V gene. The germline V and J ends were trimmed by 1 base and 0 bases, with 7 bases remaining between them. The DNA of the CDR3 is TGTGCCAGCAGTTTATTCAGGGGCTCCTACGAGCAGTACTTC. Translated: CASSLFRGSYEQYF.

The CDR3 DNA sequence: TGTGCCAGCACCCAGGGAGGCAGCGACTCGCTGTTTTTT. It codes for CASTQGGSDSLFF. The V call is TRBV7-9, the J call TRBJ1-4, with a tentative D call TRBD1 (5 bases). Germline V CDR1 and CDR2: SEHNR, FQNEAQ (reference sequence). The CDR3 spans 13 residues. V was cut by 7 bases and J by 14 bases, with 20 bases left in between.

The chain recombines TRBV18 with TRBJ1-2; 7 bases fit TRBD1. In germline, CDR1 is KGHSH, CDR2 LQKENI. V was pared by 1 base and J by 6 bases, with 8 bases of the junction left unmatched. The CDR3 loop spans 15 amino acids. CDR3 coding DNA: TGTGCCAGCTCACCACTGGGACAGAGATCCGATGGCTACACCTTC. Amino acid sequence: CASSPLGQRSDGYTF.

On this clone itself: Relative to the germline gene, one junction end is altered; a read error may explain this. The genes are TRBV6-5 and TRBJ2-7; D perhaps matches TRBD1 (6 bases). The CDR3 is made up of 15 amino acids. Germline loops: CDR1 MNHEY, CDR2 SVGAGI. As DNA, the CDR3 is TGTGCCAGCAGTTACCTAGCAGGGGACCGAGGCGAGCAGTGCTTC. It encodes CASSYLAGDRGEQCF.

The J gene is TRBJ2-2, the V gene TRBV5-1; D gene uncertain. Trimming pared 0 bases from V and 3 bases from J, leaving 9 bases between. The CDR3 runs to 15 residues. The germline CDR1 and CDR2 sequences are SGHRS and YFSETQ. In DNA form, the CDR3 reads TGCGCCAGCAGCTTGGGGACGAGAGACACCGGGGAGCTGTTTTTT. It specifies CASSLGTRDTGELFF.

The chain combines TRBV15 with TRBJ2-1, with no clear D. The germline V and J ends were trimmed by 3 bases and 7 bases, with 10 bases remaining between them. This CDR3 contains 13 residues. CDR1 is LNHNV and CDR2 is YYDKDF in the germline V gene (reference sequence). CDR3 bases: TGTGCCACCAGCAGGCAAAGGAGAAATGAGCAGTTCTTC. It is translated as CATSRQRRNEQFF.